What follows are 11 T cell receptor beta chains derived from one specimen sequenced in a study of OX40 agonist ivuxolimab in advanced cancers. Repertoires were generated with immunoSEQ multiplex PCR, while TCRdb's copy carries only in-frame clones and drops some. This table has tens of thousands of clones, 88% appearing once. Sequencing used CD4+ or CD8+ T cells sorted from blood, obtained in a trial of the OX40 agonist ivuxolimab. The receptors stem from an adult with an advanced solid tumor such as melanoma, head and neck, liver or kidney cancer.

The sample holds a few counts of this clone. The sample contains more than one DNA sequence encoding this CDR3. The chain recombines TRBV2 with TRBJ1-5; 10 nucleotides agree with TRBD1. V lost 4 bases and J lost 1; bases outside the gene matches: 1. Germline values: CDR1 SNHLY, CDR2 FYNNEI. The CDR3 has 15 amino acids. CDR3 nucleotides: TGTGCCAGCAGTGGACAGGGGGCAAGCAATCAGCCCCAGCATTTT. Its protein product is CASSGQGASNQPQHF.

The gene calls are TRBV18 and TRBJ2-2, with 10 bases lining up with TRBD2. The CDR3 runs 17 residues. Germline V gives CDR1 KGHSH, CDR2 LQKENI. V was clipped by 2 bases and J by 5 bases; unmatched bases: 8. For the CDR3, the DNA is TGTGCCAGCTCACCAAACGTCCGGACTAGCGGTACCGGGGAGCTGTTTTTT. Translation gives CASSPNVRTSGTGELFF.

The chain employs TRBV15 and TRBJ2-5; D may be TRBD1 or TRBD2 (6 bases each). The germline CDR1 and CDR2 sequences are LNHNV and YYDKDF (reference sequence). V lost 1 base, J lost 4 bases, and 16 bases lay in between. This CDR3 has 16 amino acids. In DNA form, the CDR3 reads TGTGCCACCAGCAGAGGGGCAAGGGGGGTCGCAGAGACCCAGTACTTC. Amino acid sequence: CATSRGARGVAETQYF. Complete variable domain (other parts from reference TRBV15 and TRBJ2-5): DAMVIQNPRYQVTQFGKPVTLSCSQTLNHNVMYWYQQKSSQAPKLLFHYYDKDFNNEADTPDNFQSRRPNTSFCFLDIRSPGLGDTAMYLCATSRGARGVAETQYFGPGTRLLVL.

The chain recombines TRBV2 with TRBJ1-1, with D possibly matching TRBD1 (5 bases). The CDR3 loop spans 14 amino acids. CDR1 is SNHLY and CDR2 is FYNNEI in the germline V gene. Trimming took 6 bases from V and 0 from J, leaving 11 bases between them. DNA of the CDR3: TGTGCCAGCAGCCGGGGGTGGGTGAACACTGAAGCTTTCTTT. Translated, it gives CASSRGWVNTEAFF.

The chain employs TRBV18 and TRBJ1-5; 10 positions agree with TRBD1. This CDR3 region has 16 residues. V lost 5 bases, J lost 6 bases, and 10 bases stayed unmatched. Germline V gives CDR1 KGHSH, CDR2 LQKENI. CDR3 region: CASSTMTGGEGQPQHF. DNA for the CDR3: TGTGCCAGCTCAACCATGACAGGGGGCGAAGGTCAGCCCCAGCATTTT. Together with reference TRBV18 and TRBJ1-5, the CDR3 gives the full variable domain: NAGVMQNPRHLVRRRGQEARLRCSPMKGHSHVYWYRQLPEEGLKFMVYLQKENIIDESGMPKERFSAEFPKEGPSILRIQQVVRGDSAAYFCASSTMTGGEGQPQHFGDGTRLSIL.

V is TRBV5-6 and J is TRBJ2-1; no clear D. The CDR3 covers 14 residues. Germline loops: CDR1 SGHDT, CDR2 YYEEEE. V was trimmed by 6 bases and J by 8 bases, leaving 18 bases between them. CDR3 bases: TGTGCCAGCATACCCTACCAAGGGTGGGATGAGCAGTTCTTC. It yields the protein CASIPYQGWDEQFF.

The rearrangement uses TRBV19 and TRBJ1-4; a possible D gene is TRBD1 (5 bases). The V end lost 7 bases, the J end lost 7 bases, and 19 bases lay between the germline ends. Germline lookup yields CDR1 LNHDA and CDR2 SQIVND (reference sequence). The CDR3 spans 15 residues. This chain's CDR3 is CASIGAGLLSEKLFF. The CDR3 nucleotides are TGTGCCAGTATTGGGGCAGGCCTCCTCTCTGAAAAACTGTTTTTT.

The V and J genes are TRBV5-1 and TRBJ2-7; unclear D gene. CDR3 length: 14 residues. Germline V gene sequence: CDR1 SGHRS, CDR2 YFSETQ. V was trimmed by 4 bases and J by 3 bases, leaving 14 bases between them. This CDR3 is CASSPTEWGYEQYF. CDR3 sequence (DNA): TGCGCCAGCAGCCCTACCGAATGGGGCTACGAGCAGTACTTC. Supplemented by reference TRBV5-1 and TRBJ2-7, the full variable domain reads KAGVTQTPRYLIKTRGQQVTLSCSPISGHRSVSWYQQTPGQGLQFLFEYFSETQRNKGNFPGRFSGRQFSNSRSEMNVSTLELGDSALYLCASSPTEWGYEQYFGPGTRLTVT.

The chain uses TRBV5-8 and TRBJ1-2; TRBD1 is a possible D gene (5 bases). Germline V gene sequence: CDR1 SGHTS, CDR2 YDEGEE. The CDR3 is 14 amino acids. V lost 1 base and J lost 4, with 11 bases in between. In DNA form, the CDR3 reads TGTGCCAGCAGCTTGAACAGGTGGAGCTATGGCTACACCTTC. The encoded protein is CASSLNRWSYGYTF.

The CDR3 loop reads CASSWDRESEKLFF. CDR3 bases: TGTGCCAGCAGCTGGGACAGGGAGTCTGAAAAACTGTTTTTT. This chain links TRBV27 with TRBJ1-4, with 9 bases fitting TRBD1. V lost 6 bases to trimming and J lost 7 bases; unmatched junction nucleotides: 6. CDR1 and CDR2 from the germline V gene are MNHEY and SMNVEV (reference sequence). The CDR3 is 14 residues long.

Comments on this clone: The sample contains more than one DNA sequence encoding this CDR3. The V and J genes are TRBV7-9 and TRBJ1-5; D is uncertain. Between the trimmed V and J ends, which lost 5 bases and 7 bases, there was a span of 12 bases. Germline V gene data show CDR1 as SEHNR and CDR2 as FQNEAQ (reference sequence). CDR3 length equals 13 residues. The CDR3 is CASSLQDGQPQHF. CDR3 DNA: TGTGCCAGCAGCCTCCAAGACGGCCAGCCCCAGCATTTT.